Listed below are T cell receptor beta chains from one sample, sequenced in a study of CD8 T cells in Susac syndrome. TCRdb passed the immunoSEQ multiplex PCR reads through MiXCR, listing each CDR3 protein once. The sample has more than 70,000 distinct CDR3 sequences, over 85% seen once. The sequenced sample consisted of CD8+ T cells from PBMCs. These receptors came from a human donor in good health. The CDR3 runs from the conserved cysteine through the conserved F or W. A D gene is named only where the DNA matches it firmly. Only some rows state a clone size, as once, few, many or a class for expanded clones.

clone size	J gene	V gene	D gene	CDR3 protein	CDR3 DNA
.	TRBJ2-6	TRBV11-2	.	CASSPRQVLTSSGANVLTF	TGTGCCAGCAGCCCCAGACAGGTACTGACGAGTTCTGGGGCCAACGTCCTGACTTTC
.	TRBJ2-3	TRBV2	TRBD1	CATTLGTGLTDTQYF	TGTGCCACCACCTTGGGGACAGGTTTGACAGATACGCAGTATTTT
.	TRBJ1-1	TRBV6-1	.	CASRDQDTEAFF	TGTGCCAGCAGAGACCAAGACACTGAAGCTTTCTTT
.	TRBJ2-7	TRBV9	TRBD1	CASSAGDSSYEQYF	TGTGCCAGCAGCGCCGGGGACAGCTCCTACGAGCAGTACTTC
few	TRBJ1-5	TRBV6-1	.	CASSVGDSNQPQHF	TGTGCCAGCAGTGTCGGGGATAGCAATCAGCCCCAGCATTTT
.	TRBJ2-5	TRBV2	.	CASRGDQGETQYF	TGTGCCAGCAGGGGAGATCAGGGGGAGACCCAGTACTTC
once	TRBJ1-2	TRBV27	.	CASSLSTNYGYTF	TGTGCCAGCAGTTTATCCACTAACTATGGCTACACCTTC
.	TRBJ2-5	TRBV7-9	.	CASSLTSVDTQYF	TGTGCCAGCAGCTTAACATCCGTCGACACCCAGTACTTC
.	TRBJ2-7	TRBV2	TRBD1	CASKNLQGNEQYF	TGTGCCAGCAAGAATTTACAGGGGAACGAGCAGTACTTC
.	TRBJ1-5	TRBV3-1	.	CASSQGGGGKAQPQHF	TGTGCCAGCAGCCAAGGGGGTGGGGGAAAGGCACAGCCCCAGCATTTT
.	TRBJ2-3	TRBV11-2	.	CASSPRASTDTQYF	TGTGCCAGCAGCCCACGTGCGAGCACAGATACGCAGTATTTT
.	TRBJ1-1	TRBV7-9	.	CASSFDGTEAFF	TGTGCCAGCAGCTTTGACGGAACTGAAGCTTTCTTT
.	TRBJ2-3	TRBV4-1	TRBD1	CASSQGQGEDTQYF	TGCGCCAGCAGCCAAGGACAGGGTGAAGATACGCAGTATTTT
once	TRBJ2-5	TRBV27	.	CASRTLGETQYF	TGTGCCAGCAGGACACTGGGGGAGACCCAGTACTTC
.	TRBJ1-1	TRBV9	.	CASSLDTYTEAFF	TGTGCCAGCAGCCTGGACACCTACACTGAAGCTTTCTTT
once	TRBJ2-3	TRBV10-3	.	CAISERRGGDTDTQYF	TGTGCCATCAGTGAGCGGAGGGGCGGGGACACAGATACGCAGTATTTT
.	TRBJ2-4	TRBV28	.	CASTGLTAVAKNIQYF	TGTGCCAGCACGGGGCTCACAGCGGTTGCCAAAAACATTCAGTACTTC
.	TRBJ2-7	TRBV29-1	TRBD1	CSVEADRGYEQYF	TGCAGCGTTGAAGCAGACAGGGGCTACGAGCAGTACTTC
.	TRBJ2-3	TRBV7-9	.	CASTPRGISTDTQYF	TGTGCCAGCACGCCACGGGGGATTAGCACAGATACGCAGTATTTT
.	TRBJ2-7	TRBV7-2	TRBD2	CASSLVSGGAQAYEQYF	TGTGCCAGCAGCTTAGTTAGCGGGGGGGCCCAGGCGTACGAGCAGTACTTC
.	TRBJ2-1	TRBV6-6	.	CASSYPRVEQFF	TGTGCCAGCAGTTACCCCCGGGTTGAGCAGTTCTTC
.	TRBJ2-1	TRBV6-5	TRBD1	CASTTSTTGVGEQFF	TGTGCCAGCACCACCAGCACCACAGGGGTAGGTGAGCAGTTCTTC
.	TRBJ1-2	TRBV13	.	CASSLEEGDGYTF	TGTGCCAGCAGCTTAGAAGAGGGGGATGGCTACACCTTC
.	TRBJ2-6	TRBV12-5	.	CASGFPVSGANVLTF	TGTGCTAGTGGTTTTCCCGTTTCTGGGGCCAACGTCCTGACTTTC
.	TRBJ1-6	TRBV7-6	.	CASSLDGSRSPLHF	TGTGCCAGCAGCTTAGACGGATCTAGGTCACCCCTCCACTTT
once	TRBJ2-3	TRBV6-1	.	CASSEGRGGWPDTQYF	TGTGCCAGCAGTGAAGGGAGGGGGGGCTGGCCAGATACGCAGTATTTT
.	TRBJ2-1	TRBV12-3/TRBV12-4	TRBD2	CASRGLAVNDEQFF	TGTGCCAGCCGGGGACTAGCGGTCAACGATGAGCAGTTCTTC
.	TRBJ2-7	TRBV12-3/TRBV12-4	TRBD2	CASSFWLAGGSDEQYF	TGTGCCAGCAGTTTCTGGCTAGCGGGGGGATCGGACGAGCAGTACTTC
.	TRBJ1-1	TRBV29-1	TRBD1	CSVETARGDTEAFF	TGCAGCGTTGAAACGGCCAGGGGGGACACTGAAGCTTTCTTT
.	TRBJ1-1	TRBV10-3	TRBD1	CAISESTGYEAFF	TGTGCCATCAGTGAGTCGACAGGGTATGAAGCTTTCTTT
.	TRBJ2-3	TRBV10-3	TRBD1	CAISVLRDRATDTQYF	TGTGCCATCAGTGTCCTCCGGGACAGGGCGACAGATACGCAGTATTTT
.	TRBJ2-7	TRBV9	.	CASSVAGAVGEQYF	TGTGCCAGCAGCGTAGCAGGGGCTGTCGGCGAGCAGTACTTC
.	TRBJ2-5	TRBV6-1	TRBD2	CASRSGTSYETQYF	TGTGCCAGCAGAAGTGGGACTAGCTATGAGACCCAGTACTTC
.	TRBJ1-5	TRBV6-2/TRBV6-3	.	CASRPLISALDQPQHF	TGTGCCAGCAGACCCCTGATTTCGGCCCTCGATCAGCCCCAGCATTTT
.	TRBJ1-2	TRBV30	.	CAWSVGGDDYGYTF	TGTGCCTGGAGTGTTGGGGGGGATGACTATGGCTACACCTTC
.	TRBJ2-5	TRBV4-1	TRBD2	CASSQEGSGAWETQYF	TGCGCCAGCAGCCAAGAGGGGAGCGGGGCCTGGGAGACCCAGTACTTC
once	TRBJ1-2	TRBV15	.	CATSRDSAYSGYTF	TGTGCCACCAGCAGAGATTCGGCTTATAGTGGCTACACCTTC
.	TRBJ1-1	TRBV9	.	CASSVTGGNTEAFF	TGTGCCAGCAGCGTAACAGGAGGAAACACTGAAGCTTTCTTT
.	TRBJ2-3	TRBV6-1	TRBD2	CASSGTSGGATDTQYF	TGTGCCAGCAGTGGGACTAGCGGGGGGGCCACAGATACGCAGTATTTT
.	TRBJ2-1	TRBV27	TRBD2	CASSLAGGGYEQFF	TGTGCCAGCAGTTTAGCGGGGGGCGGCTATGAGCAGTTCTTC